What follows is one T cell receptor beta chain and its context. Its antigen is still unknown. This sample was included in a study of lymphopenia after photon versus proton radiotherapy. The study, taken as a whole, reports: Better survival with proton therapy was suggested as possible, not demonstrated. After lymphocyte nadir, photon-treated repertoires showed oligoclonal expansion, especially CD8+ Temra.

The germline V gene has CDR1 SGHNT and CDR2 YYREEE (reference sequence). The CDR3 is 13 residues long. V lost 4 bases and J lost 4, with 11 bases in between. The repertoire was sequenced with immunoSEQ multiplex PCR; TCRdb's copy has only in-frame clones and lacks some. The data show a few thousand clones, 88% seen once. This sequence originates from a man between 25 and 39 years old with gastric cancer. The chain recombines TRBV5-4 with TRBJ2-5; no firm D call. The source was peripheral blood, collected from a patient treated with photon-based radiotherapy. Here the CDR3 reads CASSTSPGETQYF. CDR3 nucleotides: TGTGCCAGCAGCACCTCACCCGGAGAGACCCAGTACTTC.